The 4 T cell receptor beta chains presented below share a single source sample, sequenced in a study of cytomegalovirus exposure and HLA in healthy donors. PCR primers comprised 60 Vbeta and 13 Jbeta primers. Clones were sequenced by immunoSEQ multiplex PCR, and TCRdb holds only the in-frame ones, with some missing. Here the sample spans about 95,000 clones, around four fifths being singletons. Sample: PBMCs. The receptors come from a woman between 40 and 50 years old in good health and CMV-seropositive.

The chain recombines TRBV6-6 with TRBJ1-5; TRBD1 matches at 11 bases. The CDR3 contains 16 residues. The J segment lost 7 bases and the V segment lost 4 bases, leaving 9 bases of the junction unmatched. The germline V gene has CDR1 MNHNY and CDR2 SVGAGI (reference sequence). The CDR3 region is CASSSPGQGANQPQHF. In DNA form, the CDR3 reads TGTGCCAGCAGTTCCCCAGGACAGGGGGCTAACCAGCCCCAGCATTTT.

The J gene is TRBJ1-1, the V gene TRBV30, with 8 bases fitting TRBD1. Trimming removed 4 bases from V and 1 base from J; junction bases left unmatched: 8. This CDR3 has 15 amino acids. Germline V gene sequence: CDR1 GTSNPN, CDR2 SVGIG (reference sequence). This CDR3 reads CAWKNRGAKNTEAFF. The CDR3 nucleotides are TGTGCCTGGAAGAACAGGGGGGCTAAGAACACTGAAGCTTTCTTT. Drawing the rest from reference TRBV30 and TRBJ1-1, the complete variable domain is SQTIHQWPATLVQPVGSPLSLECTVEGTSNPNLYWYRQAAGRGLQLLFYSVGIGQISSEVPQNLSASRPQDRQFILSSKKLLLSDSGFYLCAWKNRGAKNTEAFFGQGTRLTVV.

The rearrangement links TRBV6-5 to TRBJ2-1; weak D call: TRBD2 (7 bases). V was shortened by 2 bases and J by 9 bases, with 11 bases between the two germline ends. The CDR3 has 13 amino acids. Looked up from germline, CDR1 is MNHEY and CDR2 is SVGAGI. CDR3 DNA sequence: TGTGCCAGCAGTTACGTTAGGGGGGGTGAGCAGTTCTTC. It specifies CASSYVRGGEQFF.

In this sample, this clone is medium-sized. This rearrangement joins TRBV4-2 to TRBJ2-1, with 12 bases aligning to TRBD2. Germline V lookup: CDR1 LGHNA, CDR2 YNFKEQ. CDR3 size: 19 residues. The V and J ends lost 1 base and 0 bases, in that order; junction bases with no gene match: 7. The CDR3 sequence is CASSQGGLAGVFSYNEQFF. CDR3 nucleotide sequence: TGTGCCAGCAGCCAAGGGGGACTAGCGGGTGTTTTCTCCTACAATGAGCAGTTCTTC.